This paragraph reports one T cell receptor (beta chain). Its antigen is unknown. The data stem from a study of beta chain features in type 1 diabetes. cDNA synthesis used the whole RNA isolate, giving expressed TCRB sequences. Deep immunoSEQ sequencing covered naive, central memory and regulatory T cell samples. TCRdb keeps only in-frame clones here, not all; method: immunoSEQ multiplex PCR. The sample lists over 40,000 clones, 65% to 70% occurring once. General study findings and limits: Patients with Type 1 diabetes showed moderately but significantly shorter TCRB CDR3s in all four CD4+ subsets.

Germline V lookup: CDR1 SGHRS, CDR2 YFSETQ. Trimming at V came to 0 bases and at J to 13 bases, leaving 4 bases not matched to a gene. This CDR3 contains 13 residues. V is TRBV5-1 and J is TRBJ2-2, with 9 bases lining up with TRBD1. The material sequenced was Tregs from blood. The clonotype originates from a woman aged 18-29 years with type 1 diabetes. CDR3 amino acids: CASSLAGTGMLFF. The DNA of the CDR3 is TGCGCCAGCAGCTTGGCCGGGACAGGGATGCTGTTTTTT.